This T cell receptor (beta chain) was observed in a study of T cells in Graves' hyperthyroidism and ophthalmopathy. The CDR3 sequence is 16 residues long. Germline V gives CDR1 SGHRS, CDR2 YFSETQ. V was pared by 0 bases and J by 0 bases, with 10 bases between. This clonotype was seen more than once but under ten times. RNA transcripts yielded amplified TCR beta CDR3 regions. Primed by the HTBI set, a first-round RT-PCR was run on the TCR CDR3. TCRdb re-called the multiplex PCR reads through MiXCR, storing one row per CDR3 protein. The table includes 300,000 to 450,000 distinct CDR3 sequences, 13% to 15% detected once.

What was sequenced was blood. The rearrangement joins TRBV5-1 to TRBJ2-1; D might be TRBD1 (5 bases). This sequence originates from a young woman with Graves' ophthalmopathy. Here the CDR3 reads CASSLERGNSYNEQFF. The CDR3 bases are TGCGCCAGCAGCTTGGAAAGGGGAAACTCCTACAATGAGCAGTTCTTC.